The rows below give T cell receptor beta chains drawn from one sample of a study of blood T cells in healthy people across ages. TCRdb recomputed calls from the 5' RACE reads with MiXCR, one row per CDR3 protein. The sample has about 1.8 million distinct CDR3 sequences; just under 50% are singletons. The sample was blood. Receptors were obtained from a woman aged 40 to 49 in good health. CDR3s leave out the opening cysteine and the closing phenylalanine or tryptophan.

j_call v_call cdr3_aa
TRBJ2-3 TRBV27 ASRGYSGGFTDTQY
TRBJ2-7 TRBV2 ASSGPSGYYEQY
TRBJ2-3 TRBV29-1 SVEDPGVPQY
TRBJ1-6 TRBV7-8 ASRSWSGDSYNSPLH
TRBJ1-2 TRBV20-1 STTSGDHYGYT
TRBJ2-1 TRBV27 ASSLSKGRVPYEQF
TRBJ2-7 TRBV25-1 ACQRTHLQY
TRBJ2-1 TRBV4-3 ASSQVGTGGYNEQF
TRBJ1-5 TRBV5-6 ASSLGQGWGINQPQH
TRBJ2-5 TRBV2 ASSEARLQETQY